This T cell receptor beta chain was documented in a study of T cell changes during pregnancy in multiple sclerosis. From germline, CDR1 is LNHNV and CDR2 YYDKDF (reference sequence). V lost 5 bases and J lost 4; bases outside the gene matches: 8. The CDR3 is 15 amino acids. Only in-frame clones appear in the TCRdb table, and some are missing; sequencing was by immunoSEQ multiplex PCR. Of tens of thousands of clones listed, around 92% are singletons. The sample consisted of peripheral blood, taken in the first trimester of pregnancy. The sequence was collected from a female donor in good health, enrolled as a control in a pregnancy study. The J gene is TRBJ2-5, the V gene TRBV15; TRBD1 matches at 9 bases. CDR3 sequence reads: CATSSTTGGGETQYF. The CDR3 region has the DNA TGTGCCACCAGCTCGACGACAGGGGGGGGAGAGACCCAGTACTTC.